Below are 28 T cell receptor beta chains sequenced from a single sample in a study of T cell responses to AZD1222 COVID-19 vaccine. Data came from immunoSEQ multiplex PCR; TCRdb stores just in-frame clones and leaves some out. The data show roughly 140,000 clones, over 75% seen once. Sample: peripheral blood, taken on day 0 of AZD1222 vaccination. The receptors were gathered from an adult in good health.

This sequence joins TRBV29-1 and TRBJ1-2; D perhaps matches TRBD1 (5 bases). Looked up from germline, CDR1 is SQVTM and CDR2 is ANQGSEA. With 3 bases removed from V and 6 bases from J, the gap between germline ends came to 14 bases. This CDR3 is built from 13 residues. The CDR3 loop reads CSVEGEWQNGYTF. The CDR3 DNA reads as TGCAGCGTTGAGGGGGAATGGCAGAATGGCTACACCTTC.

The chain recombines TRBV27 with TRBJ1-2; 10 bases line up with TRBD1. CDR1 is MNHEY, CDR2 SMNVEV, per germline (reference sequence). This CDR3 spans 14 amino acids. The V and J ends lost 5 bases and 7 bases, in that order; junction bases with no gene match: 7. The CDR3 loop reads CASSPRQGALGYTF. The CDR3 DNA follows: TGTGCCAGCAGTCCCAGACAGGGGGCGCTTGGCTACACCTTC.

CDR3 nucleotide sequence: TGTGCCAGCTCGGATCTGTTGGGCGAGCAGTACTTC. Its translation: CASSDLLGEQYF. This chain connects TRBV18 to TRBJ2-7; no clear D gene. Trimming removed 6 bases at V and 6 bases at J, with 12 bases between. Germline CDR1 reads KGHSH; CDR2 reads LQKENI. This CDR3 comprises 12 residues. Combining the CDR3 with reference TRBV18 and TRBJ2-7 gives the whole variable domain NAGVMQNPRHLVRRRGQEARLRCSPMKGHSHVYWYRQLPEEGLKFMVYLQKENIIDESGMPKERFSAEFPKEGPSILRIQQVVRGDSAAYFCASSDLLGEQYFGPGTRLTVT.

The rearrangement joins TRBV27 to TRBJ2-7, with a tentative D call TRBD2 (5 bases). Germline CDR1 and CDR2: MNHEY and SMNVEV (reference sequence). V was clipped by 2 bases and J by 6 bases, with 14 bases between them. CDR3 length: 14 amino acids. CDR3 bases: TGTGCCAGCAGTTTAACAGCGACCCGGGGCGAGCAGTACTTC. It is translated as CASSLTATRGEQYF.

This clone was counted once. This chain uses TRBV11-3 with TRBJ2-2, with D perhaps TRBD2 (5 bases). Per the germline V gene, CDR1 is SGHNT and CDR2 is YENEEA. V lost 5 bases and J 5 bases, leaving 9 bases between the germline ends. The CDR3 is 13 amino acids. CDR3 loop: CASSRRGTGELFF. CDR3 sequence (DNA): TGTGCCAGCAGCCGACGAGGGACCGGGGAGCTGTTTTTT. Filled out from reference TRBV11-3 and TRBJ2-2, the complete variable domain reads EAGVVQSPRYKIIEKKQPVAFWCNPISGHNTLYWYLQNLGQGPELLIRYENEEAVDDSQLPKDRFSAERLKGVDSTLKIQPAELGDSAVYLCASSRRGTGELFFGEGSRLTVL.

The gene calls are TRBV7-3 and TRBJ2-1; 12 nucleotides line up with TRBD2. The CDR3 covers 15 residues. Trimming removed 6 bases from V and 7 bases from J; junction bases left unmatched: 7. Per germline, CDR1 SGHTA and CDR2 FQGTGA. Here the CDR3 DNA reads TGTGCCAGCAGGTCTAGCGGGAGGGCGGGGAATGAGCAGTTCTTC. As protein: CASRSSGRAGNEQFF.

This chain joins TRBV6-5 and TRBJ2-7; 8 positions match TRBD2. The CDR3 is 16 residues long. Germline CDR1 MNHEY, CDR2 SVGAGI. Trimming cost V 4 bases and J 0 bases; bases outside gene matches: 8. The CDR3 reads CASSLFTSGRSYEQYF. The CDR3, as DNA: TGTGCCAGCAGTTTATTCACTAGCGGACGCTCCTACGAGCAGTACTTC.

The rearrangement links TRBV5-4 to TRBJ2-2; D is uncertain. The V end lost 0 bases, the J end lost 2 bases, and 5 bases lay between the germline ends. The CDR3 is 14 amino acids. Germline CDR1 is SGHNT and CDR2 is YYREEE (reference sequence). DNA for the CDR3: TGTGCCAGCAGCTTGGAGAGCAACACCGGGGAGCTGTTTTTT. Translating it yields CASSLESNTGELFF. Complete variable domain (other parts from reference TRBV5-4 and TRBJ2-2): ETGVTQSPTHLIKTRGQQVTLRCSSQSGHNTVSWYQQALGQGPQFIFQYYREEENGRGNFPPRFSGLQFPNYSSELNVNALELDDSALYLCASSLESNTGELFFGEGSRLTVL.

In this sample, this clone turned up a few times. The rearrangement joins TRBV6-1 to TRBJ2-5; TRBD1 matches 7 bases. Unmatched junction bases numbered 6, after V lost 3 bases and J lost 5 bases. The CDR3 extends over 14 amino acids. Germline loops: CDR1 MNHNS, CDR2 SASEGT. CDR3 region: CASSDGQVRETQYF. The DNA of the CDR3 is TGTGCCAGCAGTGATGGACAGGTCCGGGAGACCCAGTACTTC.

The V call is TRBV27, the J call TRBJ2-7; no reliable D call. CDR1 MNHEY and CDR2 SMNVEV come from the germline V gene (reference sequence). The CDR3 covers 15 residues. V dropped 5 bases and J dropped 2 bases, with 16 bases sitting between them. This chain's CDR3 is CASSSYPGSTYEQYF. CDR3 nucleotides: TGTGCCAGCAGTAGCTATCCGGGTAGTACCTACGAGCAGTACTTC.

V gene TRBV5-8 combines with J gene TRBJ2-7; no clear D gene. The ends were cut back, 0 bases at V and 0 bases at J, with 7 bases in the middle. The germline V gene has CDR1 SGHTS and CDR2 YDEGEE. CDR3 size: 14 residues. CDR3 sequence: CASSLGGSSYEQYF. The CDR3 coding sequence is TGTGCCAGCAGCTTGGGGGGAAGCTCCTACGAGCAGTACTTC. Filled out from reference TRBV5-8 and TRBJ2-7, the complete variable domain reads EAGVTQSPTHLIKTRGQQATLRCSPISGHTSVYWYQQALGLGLQFLLWYDEGEERNRGNFPPRFSGRQFPNYSSELNVNALELEDSALYLCASSLGGSSYEQYFGPGTRLTVT.

The gene calls are TRBV12-3 or TRBV12-4 and TRBJ1-1; D is ambiguous. There are 13 residues in the CDR3. V was cut by 2 bases and J by 2 bases, with 6 bases left in between. CDR3 nucleotides: TGTGCCAGCAGTTTACTGATCAACACTGAAGCTTTCTTT. Encoded protein: CASSLLINTEAFF.

The chain combines TRBV19 with TRBJ2-2; a weak D match, TRBD2 (5 bases). This CDR3 is built from 14 residues. Germline V gene data show CDR1 as LNHDA and CDR2 as SQIVND (reference sequence). CDR3 amino acids: CAVGRAPGTGELFF. In DNA, the CDR3 is TGTGCAGTAGGGCGGGCGCCGGGCACCGGGGAGCTGTTTTTT.

CDR3 in amino acids: CASSETGTSGTREQFF. CDR3 in DNA: TGTGCCAGCAGTGAGACCGGGACTAGCGGGACCCGTGAGCAGTTCTTC. The chain uses TRBV6-4 and TRBJ2-1; TRBD2 matches at 13 bases. The ends lost 3 bases at V and 9 bases at J; junction bases unmatched: 8. The CDR3 has 16 residues. Germline V gives CDR1 MRHNA, CDR2 SNTAGT.

The CDR3 coding sequence is TGCGCCAGCAGCTTGGTTTCAGGGGGCAGCTCTGGAAACACCATATATTTT. Translating gives CASSLVSGGSSGNTIYF. The rearrangement joins TRBV5-1 to TRBJ1-3; TRBD1 matches at 8 bases. CDR3 length: 17 residues. V lost 0 bases to trimming and J lost 0 bases; unmatched junction nucleotides: 5. From germline, CDR1 is SGHRS and CDR2 YFSETQ. The whole variable domain, filled in from reference TRBV5-1 and TRBJ1-3, reads KAGVTQTPRYLIKTRGQQVTLSCSPISGHRSVSWYQQTPGQGLQFLFEYFSETQRNKGNFPGRFSGRQFSNSRSEMNVSTLELGDSALYLCASSLVSGGSSGNTIYFGEGSWLTVV.

The chain uses TRBV18 and TRBJ1-1; D gene ambiguous. The CDR3 totals 14 residues. Germline CDR1 reads KGHSH; CDR2 reads LQKENI. Trimming removed 2 bases from V and 1 base from J, with 8 bases in between. The CDR3 loop is CASSPSAANTEAFF. CDR3 DNA sequence: TGTGCCAGCTCACCATCTGCAGCGAACACTGAAGCTTTCTTT.

The chain has TRBV27 and TRBJ1-5; D is possibly TRBD1 (6 bases). CDR3 length: 17 amino acids. V gave up 4 bases and J gave up 3 bases, with 19 bases separating them. Germline V CDR1 and CDR2: MNHEY, SMNVEV (reference sequence). In DNA form, the CDR3 reads TGTGCCAGCAGTTCCCGGGAGGGGGGCACGTTCAATCAGCCCCAGCATTTT. Protein sequence: CASSSREGGTFNQPQHF.

The chain couples TRBV2 to TRBJ2-7, with TRBD2 identical over 9 bases. The junction had 9 bases not matched to a gene; V was cut back by 3 bases and J by 3 bases. Germline V CDR1 and CDR2: SNHLY, FYNNEI. The CDR3 is 16 residues long. The CDR3 loop reads CASSEASASGNYEQYF. CDR3 in DNA: TGTGCCAGCAGTGAGGCTTCTGCTAGCGGGAACTACGAGCAGTACTTC.

The chain's CDR3 is CASNPGTGVFGNTIYF. Here the CDR3 DNA reads TGTGCCAGCAATCCCGGGACAGGGGTATTCGGAAACACCATATATTTT. The chain joins TRBV28 to TRBJ1-3, with 10 positions matching TRBD1. Germline V gene data show CDR1 as MDHEN and CDR2 as SYDVKM. The CDR3 sequence is 16 residues long. Trimming cost V 7 bases and J 4 bases; bases outside gene matches: 10.

In regard to this clone: At one boundary the junction diverges from the germline segment, which might be a read error. The gene calls are TRBV7-7 and TRBJ1-6, with unresolved D. The germline V gene has CDR1 SSHAT and CDR2 FNYEAQ (reference sequence). CDR3 length equals 15 residues. In DNA form, the CDR3 reads TGTGCTAGCAGCTTATCGAACAGCTTTAATTCACCCCTCCACTTT. As protein: CASSLSNSFNSPLHF.

V and J are TRBV4-1 and TRBJ1-3; 7 bases are shared with TRBD1. This CDR3 has 15 residues. V lost 2 bases to trimming and J lost 4 bases; unmatched junction nucleotides: 5. Germline V gene data show CDR1 as MGHRA and CDR2 as YSYEKL. CDR3 sequence: CASSQQGQRGNTIYF. As DNA, the CDR3 is TGCGCCAGCAGCCAACAGGGACAGCGAGGAAACACCATATATTTT.

The chain carries TRBV27 and TRBJ1-2, with TRBD1 as a possible D gene (5 bases). V gave up 8 bases and J gave up 4 bases, with 14 bases separating them. The CDR3 is 13 residues long. The V gene's germline CDR1 is MNHEY and CDR2 SMNVEV (reference sequence). CDR3: CASAPGPTYGYTF. CDR3 nucleotides: TGTGCCAGCGCCCCGGGACCGACCTATGGCTACACCTTC.

On this clone: The same CDR3 also results from other DNA sequences found in this sample. The CDR3: CASRQNTEAFF. The CDR3 nucleotides are TGTGCCAGCAGACAGAACACTGAAGCTTTCTTT. V usage is TRBV27 and J usage is TRBJ1-1; D is unclear. In germline, CDR1 is MNHEY, CDR2 SMNVEV (reference sequence). Trimming cost V 6 bases and J 1 base, with 3 bases left between them. CDR3 length equals 11 residues.

V is TRBV2 and J is TRBJ2-2, with D possibly TRBD1 on 6 matching bases. The CDR3 spans 15 residues. The V end lost 1 base, the J end lost 4 bases, and 10 bases lay between the germline ends. Germline CDR1 reads SNHLY; CDR2 reads FYNNEI. This CDR3 is CASSEGGGRTGELFF. CDR3 nucleotide sequence: TGTGCCAGCAGTGAAGGTGGGGGCCGCACCGGGGAGCTGTTTTTT.

The V call is TRBV5-1, the J call TRBJ1-1; 11 nucleotides agree with TRBD1. This CDR3 comprises 16 residues. With V trimmed by 4 bases and J by 9 bases, 14 bases remained unmatched. CDR1 and CDR2 (germline): SGHRS, YFSETQ. Here the CDR3 DNA reads TGCGCCAGCAGCCCTACCACCCAAGGACAGGGGGCGCAAGCTTTCTTT. Protein sequence: CASSPTTQGQGAQAFF.

This CDR3 reads CASSSGPYSNQPQHF. Written as DNA, the CDR3 is TGTGCCAGCAGCTCAGGGCCGTATAGCAATCAGCCCCAGCATTTT. The chain links TRBV5-4 to TRBJ1-5; tentative D call: TRBD1 (5 bases). Trimming left V 3 bases short and J 0 bases short, with 10 bases between. The CDR3 is 15 amino acids. Germline V gene sequence: CDR1 SGHNT, CDR2 YYREEE (reference sequence).

This sequence joins TRBV11-2 and TRBJ1-2, with 10 bases that match TRBD1. The germline V gene has CDR1 SGHAT and CDR2 FQNNGV. The CDR3 is made up of 14 amino acids. J was trimmed by 6 bases and V by 2 bases; bases with no gene match: 3. CDR3 bases: TGTGCCAGCAGCTTATTGACAGGGGGCGATGGCTACACCTTC. Translating it yields CASSLLTGGDGYTF.

The V and J genes are TRBV4-1 and TRBJ2-7, with D unclear. Trimming left V 0 bases short and J 4 bases short, with 7 bases between. CDR3 length: 13 residues. Germline V CDR1 and CDR2: MGHRA, YSYEKL. CDR3 coding DNA: TGCGCCAGCAGCCAAGATCGGCGGTACGAGCAGTACTTC. This sequence encodes CASSQDRRYEQYF.